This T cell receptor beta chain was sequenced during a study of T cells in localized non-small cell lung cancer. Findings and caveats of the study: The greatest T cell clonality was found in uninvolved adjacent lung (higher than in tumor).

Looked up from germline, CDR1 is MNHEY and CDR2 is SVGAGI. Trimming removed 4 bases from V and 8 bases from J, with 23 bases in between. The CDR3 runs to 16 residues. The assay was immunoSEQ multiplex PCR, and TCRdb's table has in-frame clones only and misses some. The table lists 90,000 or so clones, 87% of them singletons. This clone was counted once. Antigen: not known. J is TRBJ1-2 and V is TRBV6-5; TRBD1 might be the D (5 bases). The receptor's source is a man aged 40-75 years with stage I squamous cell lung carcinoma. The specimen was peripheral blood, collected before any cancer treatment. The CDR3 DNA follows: TGTGCCAGCAGTTCCGTCCTCCAGGGTTTTACTTCAGGCTACACCTTC. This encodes CASSSVLQGFTSGYTF.